This paragraph reports one TCR beta chain. Under the authors' procedure: For nucleated cells, counts were estimated from reference gene primer amplification. Measured with immunoSEQ multiplex PCR; TCRdb has only the in-frame clones, and not every one. V, J and clone size are taken as reported in that table, and D and trimming were inferred from the DNA itself. Among 110,000 to 150,000 clones listed, more than 75% were seen once. Losses at the gene ends were 0 bases for V and 3 bases for J; bases not matched to a gene: 5. The CDR3 has 15 amino acids. Germline V gives CDR1 LGHNA, CDR2 YSLEER. The data were obtained in a study of blood T cell repertoires in COVID-19. Across the study: Sites in the United States, Italy and Spain provided acute and convalescent COVID-19 samples. T cells, B-cell-depleted T cells, or PBMCs provided the cDNA or gDNA that served as material.

This sequence joins TRBV4-3 and TRBJ2-7, with TRBD2 matching over 7 bases. The sequencing input was peripheral blood. The TCR sequence derives from a woman in her forties or fifties with acute or convalescent COVID-19. Here the CDR3 DNA reads TGCGCCAGCAGCCAAGAGGCGGGGGTCAACTACGAGCAGTACTTC. Translating gives CASSQEAGVNYEQYF.